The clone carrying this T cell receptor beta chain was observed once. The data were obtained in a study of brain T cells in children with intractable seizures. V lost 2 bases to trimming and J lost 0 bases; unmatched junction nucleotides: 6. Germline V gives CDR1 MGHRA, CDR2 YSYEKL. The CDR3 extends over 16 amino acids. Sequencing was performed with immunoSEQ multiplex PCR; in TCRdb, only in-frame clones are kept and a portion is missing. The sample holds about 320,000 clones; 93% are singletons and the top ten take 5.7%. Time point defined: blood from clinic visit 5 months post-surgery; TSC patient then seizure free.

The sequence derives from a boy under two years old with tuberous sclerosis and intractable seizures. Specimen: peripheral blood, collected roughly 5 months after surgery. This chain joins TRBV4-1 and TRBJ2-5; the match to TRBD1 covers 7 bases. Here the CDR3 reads CASSQPTTGDQETQYF. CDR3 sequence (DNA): TGCGCCAGCAGCCAACCCACCACAGGGGACCAAGAGACCCAGTACTTC.